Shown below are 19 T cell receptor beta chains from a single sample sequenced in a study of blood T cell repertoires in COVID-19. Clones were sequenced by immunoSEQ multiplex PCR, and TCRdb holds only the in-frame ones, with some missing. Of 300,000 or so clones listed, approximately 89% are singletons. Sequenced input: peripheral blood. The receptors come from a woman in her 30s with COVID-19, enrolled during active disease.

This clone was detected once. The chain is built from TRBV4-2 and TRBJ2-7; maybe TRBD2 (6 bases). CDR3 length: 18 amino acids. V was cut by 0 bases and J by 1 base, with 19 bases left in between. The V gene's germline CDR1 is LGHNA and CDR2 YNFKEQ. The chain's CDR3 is CASSQDVSGPTFSYEQYF. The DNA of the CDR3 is TGTGCCAGCAGCCAAGATGTTAGCGGTCCCACCTTTTCCTACGAGCAGTACTTC.

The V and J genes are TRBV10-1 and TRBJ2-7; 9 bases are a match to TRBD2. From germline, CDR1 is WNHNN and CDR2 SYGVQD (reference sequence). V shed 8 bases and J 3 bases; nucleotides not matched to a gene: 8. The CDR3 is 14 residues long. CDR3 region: CASPWREGLYEQYF. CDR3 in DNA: TGCGCCAGCCCCTGGCGGGAGGGCCTCTACGAGCAGTACTTC.

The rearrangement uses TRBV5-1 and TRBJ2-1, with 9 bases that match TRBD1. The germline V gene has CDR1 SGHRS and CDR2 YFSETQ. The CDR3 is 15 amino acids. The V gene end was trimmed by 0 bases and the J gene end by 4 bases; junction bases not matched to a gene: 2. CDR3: CASSLGQGVYNEQFF. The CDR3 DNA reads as TGCGCCAGCAGCTTGGGACAGGGGGTATACAATGAGCAGTTCTTC.

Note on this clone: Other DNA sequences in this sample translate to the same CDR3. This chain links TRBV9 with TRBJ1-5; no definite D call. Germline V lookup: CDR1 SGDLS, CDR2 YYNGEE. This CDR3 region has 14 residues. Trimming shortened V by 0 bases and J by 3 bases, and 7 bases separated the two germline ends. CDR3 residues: CASSVGTDNQPQHF. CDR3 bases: TGTGCCAGCAGCGTAGGCACAGACAATCAGCCCCAGCATTTT.

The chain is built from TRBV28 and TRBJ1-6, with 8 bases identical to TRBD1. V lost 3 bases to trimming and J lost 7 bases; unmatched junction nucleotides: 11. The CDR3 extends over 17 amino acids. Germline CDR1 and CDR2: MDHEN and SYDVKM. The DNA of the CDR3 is TGTGCCAGCAGTTTGGTGGGGCAGGGGGCCAAAAATTCACCCCTCCACTTT. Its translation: CASSLVGQGAKNSPLHF.

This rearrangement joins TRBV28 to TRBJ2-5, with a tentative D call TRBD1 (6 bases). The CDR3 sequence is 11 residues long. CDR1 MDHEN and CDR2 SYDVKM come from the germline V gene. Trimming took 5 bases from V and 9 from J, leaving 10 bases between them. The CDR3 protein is CASSDGQPQYF. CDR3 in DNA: TGTGCCAGCAGTGACGGACAGCCCCAGTACTTC.

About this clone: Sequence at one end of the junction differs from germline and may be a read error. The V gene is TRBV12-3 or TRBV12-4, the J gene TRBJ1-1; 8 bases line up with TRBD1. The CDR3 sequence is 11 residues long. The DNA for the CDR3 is TGTGCCAGCAGTCCCGGACAGGGAGGATCGTTT. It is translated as CASSPGQGGSF.

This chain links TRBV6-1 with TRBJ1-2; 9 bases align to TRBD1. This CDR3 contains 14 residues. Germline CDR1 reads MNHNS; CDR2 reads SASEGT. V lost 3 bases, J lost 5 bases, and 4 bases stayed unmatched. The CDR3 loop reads CASSESGTGYGYTF. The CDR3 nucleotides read TGTGCCAGCAGTGAGTCCGGGACAGGGTATGGCTACACCTTC.

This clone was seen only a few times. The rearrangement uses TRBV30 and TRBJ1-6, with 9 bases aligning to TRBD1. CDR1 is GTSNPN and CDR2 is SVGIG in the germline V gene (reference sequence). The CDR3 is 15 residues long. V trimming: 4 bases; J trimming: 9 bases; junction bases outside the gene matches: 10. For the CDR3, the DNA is TGTGCCTGGACCCTCCGGGACAGGGTTGGTTCACCCCTCCACTTT. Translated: CAWTLRDRVGSPLHF.

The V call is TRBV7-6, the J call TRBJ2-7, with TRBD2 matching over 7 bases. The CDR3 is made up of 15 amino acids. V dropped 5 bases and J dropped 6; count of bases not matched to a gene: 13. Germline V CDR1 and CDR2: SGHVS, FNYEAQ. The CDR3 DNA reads TGTGCCAGCAGCGCCTGGGAGGGAGGCTCCGCCGAGCAGTACTTC. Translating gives CASSAWEGGSAEQYF.

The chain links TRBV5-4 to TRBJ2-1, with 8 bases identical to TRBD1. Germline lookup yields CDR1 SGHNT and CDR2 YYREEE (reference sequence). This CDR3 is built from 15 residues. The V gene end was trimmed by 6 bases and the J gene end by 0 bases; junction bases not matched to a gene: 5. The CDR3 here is CASNNRGYSYNEQFF. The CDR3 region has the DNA TGTGCCAGCAACAACAGGGGGTACTCCTACAATGAGCAGTTCTTC.

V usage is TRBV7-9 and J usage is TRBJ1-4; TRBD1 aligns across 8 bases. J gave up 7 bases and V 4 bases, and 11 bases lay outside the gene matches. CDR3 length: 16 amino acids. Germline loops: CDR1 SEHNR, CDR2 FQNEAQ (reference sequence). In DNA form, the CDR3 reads TGTGCCAGCAGCTCCACCCAACAGGGGGGAGGTGAAAAACTGTTTTTT. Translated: CASSSTQQGGGEKLFF.

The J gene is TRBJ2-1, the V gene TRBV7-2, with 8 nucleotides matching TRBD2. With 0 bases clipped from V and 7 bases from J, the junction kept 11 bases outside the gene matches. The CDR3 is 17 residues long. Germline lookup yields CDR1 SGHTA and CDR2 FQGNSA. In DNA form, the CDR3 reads TGTGCCAGCAGCTTAGCAGGGACTAGGAGTGGCGGAAATGAGCAGTTCTTC. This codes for CASSLAGTRSGGNEQFF.

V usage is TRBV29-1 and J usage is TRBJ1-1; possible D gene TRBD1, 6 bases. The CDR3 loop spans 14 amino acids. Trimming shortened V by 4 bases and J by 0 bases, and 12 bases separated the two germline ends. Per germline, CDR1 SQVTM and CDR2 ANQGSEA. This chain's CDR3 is CSVGRAGVNTEAFF. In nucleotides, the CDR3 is TGCAGCGTTGGACGGGCAGGGGTGAACACTGAAGCTTTCTTT.

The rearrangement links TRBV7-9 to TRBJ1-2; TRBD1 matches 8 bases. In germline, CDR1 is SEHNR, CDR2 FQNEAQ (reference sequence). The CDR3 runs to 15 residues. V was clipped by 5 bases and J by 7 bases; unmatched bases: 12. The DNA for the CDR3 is TGTGCCAGCAGCGACTCCTCTTCAGGGGGCGCTGGCTACACCTTC. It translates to CASSDSSSGGAGYTF. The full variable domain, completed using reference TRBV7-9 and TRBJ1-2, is DTGVSQNPRHKITKRGQNVTFRCDPISEHNRLYWYRQTLGQGPEFLTYFQNEAQLEKSRLLSDRFSAERPKGSFSTLEIQRTEQGDSAMYLCASSDSSSGGAGYTFGSGTRLTVV.

The CDR3 sequence is CASSLTGFTYEQYF. The DNA of the CDR3 is TGTGCCAGCAGCTTAACCGGTTTTACCTACGAGCAGTACTTC. The chain carries TRBV11-2 and TRBJ2-7; D remains ambiguous. The CDR3 length is 14 residues. V lost 2 bases and J 2 bases, leaving 10 bases between the germline ends. Germline V gene sequence: CDR1 SGHAT, CDR2 FQNNGV. Based on the CDR3 plus reference TRBV11-2 and TRBJ2-7, the full variable domain is EAGVAQSPRYKIIEKRQSVAFWCNPISGHATLYWYQQILGQGPKLLIQFQNNGVVDDSQLPKDRFSAERLKGVDSTLKIQPAKLEDSAVYLCASSLTGFTYEQYFGPGTRLTVT.

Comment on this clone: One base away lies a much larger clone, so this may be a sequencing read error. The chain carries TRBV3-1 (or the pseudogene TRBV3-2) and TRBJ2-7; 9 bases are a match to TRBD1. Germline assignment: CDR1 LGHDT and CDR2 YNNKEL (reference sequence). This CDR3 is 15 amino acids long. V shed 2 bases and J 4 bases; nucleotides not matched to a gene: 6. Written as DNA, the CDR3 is TGTGCCAGCAGCCAATTGCCGGGACAGGGTTACGAGCAGTACTTC. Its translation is CASSQLPGQGYEQYF.

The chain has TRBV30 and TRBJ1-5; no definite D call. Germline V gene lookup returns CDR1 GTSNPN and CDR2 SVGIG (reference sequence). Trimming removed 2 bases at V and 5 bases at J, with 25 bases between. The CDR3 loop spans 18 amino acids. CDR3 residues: CAWSPNLQLSVLHQPQHF. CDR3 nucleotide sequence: TGTGCCTGGAGTCCGAACCTACAGCTCTCCGTCTTGCATCAGCCCCAGCATTTT.

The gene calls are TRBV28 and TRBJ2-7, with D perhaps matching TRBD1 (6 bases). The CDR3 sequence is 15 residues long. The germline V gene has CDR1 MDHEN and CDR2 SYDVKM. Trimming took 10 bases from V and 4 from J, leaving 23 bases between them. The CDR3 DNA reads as TGTGCCATCGACGCCGGGACAAAAGGGGGTTACGAGCAGTACTTC. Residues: CAIDAGTKGGYEQYF. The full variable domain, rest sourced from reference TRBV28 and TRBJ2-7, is DVKVTQSSRYLVKRTGEKVFLECVQDMDHENMFWYRQDPGLGLRLIYFSYDVKMKEKGDIPEGYSVSREKKERFSLILESASTNQTSMYLCAIDAGTKGGYEQYFGPGTRLTVT.